This T cell receptor (beta chain) was recorded in a study of shared clonotypes between healthy human individuals. Across the whole study: The cohort comprised a couple of women and a few men. Their ages spanned 18 to 49 years.

Deletions cut 1 base from V and 5 bases from J, with 11 bases between. Germline V lookup: CDR1 MDHEN, CDR2 SYDVKM. The CDR3 has 14 residues. The assay used deep level. Using immunoSEQ multiplex PCR, the repertoire was profiled, and TCRdb retains in-frame clones only, with some absent. Of approximately 470,000 clones listed, around 85% were seen once; the top ten hold approximately 12%. On this clone: What it recognizes is unknown. With only one base between it and a far larger clone, this is likely a read error.

Study-wide points: A small donor pool kept down the genetic and exposure-history diversity that was represented.

Donors comprised only Caucasian adults living in Nashville, Tennessee. The rearrangement uses TRBV28 and TRBJ2-5; D uncertain. The specimen sequenced was PBMCs. The sequence was obtained from a woman aged 40 to 55 in good health. Some clones in this sample may be carry-over from other donors' samples. CDR3 region: CASSLFRWMETQYF. Here the CDR3 DNA reads TGTGCCAGCAGTTTATTTAGGTGGATGGAGACCCAGTACTTC.